This T cell receptor beta chain was obtained from a study of cytomegalovirus exposure and HLA in healthy donors (dated by TCRdb to about 2017). The study in broad terms: An earlier analysis of 587 of the donors reported 250 to 350 Gb of sequence data and around 120 million unique TCR beta sequences obtained from around 170 million T cells. An early release covering over 500 HLA-typed donors comprised around 300 gigabases of sequencing data and some 79 million unique TCR sequences. Of the 300 to 450 genotyped donors, approximately 82% fell in the genetic ancestry cluster associated with self-reported Caucasian donors. The aim of the study was to test whether cataloging public T cell receptors could identify signatures of past pathogen exposure. The T cell repertoires of some 670 subjects were profiled by immunosequencing and related to cytomegalovirus serostatus. In addition to the first cohort of approximately 670 subjects, a separate validation cohort of approximately 110 different subjects was used. To predict cytomegalovirus infection status, the study combined high-throughput TCR immunosequencing, statistical association of individual TCRs with disease status, and machine learning. A later analysis re-examined previously published TCR beta repertoires from several hundred donors and added high-resolution HLA genotyping to investigate patterns of TCR occurrence. Rather than using new phenotypic data, the later analysis identified candidate immune exposures from TCR beta sequences and from how often those sequences occurred across donors. An earlier analysis of 500 to 650 of the donors applied high-throughput TCR beta sequencing to assess whether each TCR beta V gene segment acted as functional or pseudogenic. Donor age, sex, ethnicity and CMV serostatus were collected together with the repertoire data. A later genetic analysis used genome-wide SNP genotypes for about three fifths of the 666 donors, treating that subset as a discovery cohort. All discovery cohort repertoires had been generated using a single sequencing platform. HLA typing included class I and class II loci at four-digit resolution. The number of donors typed differed by locus, with 629-630 for A, B, C, DRB1 and DQB1, more than 500 for DQA1, approximately 580 for DPA1, and under 490 for DPB1. Four or five DR-DQ haplotypes were treated as single units for association and clustering because of strong linkage in the cohort. On average, roughly 250,000 unique TCR beta nucleotide sequences were sequenced per donor among 300 to 500 genotyped donors of the cohort, with around 19% of those sequences being non-productive.

The method was the immunoSEQ multiplex PCR assay. The multiplex PCR relied on a mix of 60 forward primers for TCR Vbeta segments and 13 reverse primers for TCR Jbeta segments. The CDR3 region of rearranged TCR beta genes was amplified from genomic DNA with a multiplex PCR assay. The Illumina HiSeq System was used to sequence the amplified TCR beta libraries as 87-base-pair reads. Under the source paper's analysis protocol: Across the 666 repertoires, a later analysis counted roughly 84 million unique TCR beta chains, around 10 million of which were shared by at least two donors. To remove PCR and sequencing errors, raw reads were error-corrected and collapsed into unique sequences using a nearest-neighbor algorithm that merged closely related sequences. To assign V, D and J gene segments, CDR3 sequences were aligned to IMGT reference sequences. Each retained sequence needed at least a six-nucleotide match to both a V gene segment and a J gene segment. A rearrangement was called productive if the CDR3 had no stop codons and remained in frame with V and J, and every other rearrangement was called non-productive. Following IMGT convention, CDR3 was defined as the stretch from the second conserved V-encoded cysteine to the conserved J-encoded phenylalanine. Sequences without an unambiguous match to a single V gene segment were excluded from the earlier analysis of approximately 560 of the donors. An earlier analysis of a few hundred of the donors classified V segments as functional when productive rearrangements were above 56.7% and as segregating when the standard deviation between donors was above 5%. To diagnose cytomegalovirus status from the catalog of TCR beta chain sequences, a statistical classification framework was built. In a later analysis, TCR nucleotide sequences were compared against IMGT/GENE-DB human TR gene sequences so that V and J genes could be assigned. In a later analysis, CDR3 sequences and most-parsimonious VDJ recombination scenarios were assigned using the TCRdist pipeline. In a later analysis, each TCR beta chain was defined by its CDR3 amino acid sequence together with its V-gene family, and reads without a unique V-gene family were excluded. In a later analysis, 450 to 600 highly shared, low-generation-probability nucleotide sequences were removed to address suspected cross-contamination and a sequencing artifact. In a later analysis, a clonal expansion index was calculated for each public chain from normalized within-repertoire ranks of inferred template counts. In a later analysis, generation probabilities were computed using a VDJ recombination model fitted to out-of-frame rearrangements, and the results were checked against IGoR. In a later analysis, hypergeometric tests were used to score TCR-TCR, TCR-HLA and TCR-CMV co-occurrence, with a repertoire-size bias correction applied to TCR pairs. In a later analysis, false discovery rates were estimated by permuting HLA or CMV assignments 20 times. In a later analysis, co-occurring TCRs were grouped using DBSCAN, with TCRdist sequence similarity added in when clustering inside HLA-allele-positive subsets. Repertoires with fewer than 30,000 or more than 120,000 public chains, plus five repertoires with anomalous nucleotide sharing, were excluded from co-occurrence clustering. Sourced from immuneACCESS, this table was stored by TCRdb with only in-frame sequences that have V and J called. A share of the clones is absent; for the studies checked, an unresolved V gene accounts for under half, and the remainder has no known explanation. V, J and clone size derive from that table, while D and trimming were established from the DNA sequence. Present in this sample are tens of thousands of clones, about 87% of which were seen just once. The ten biggest clones cover 2.3% of the sample.

In total, 666 healthy bone marrow donors made up the cohort. Cohort members were all nominally healthy when sampled, although unrecorded immune exposures were likely present. The donor was CMV seronegative and was included in the group of a few hundred seronegative cohort members. Each donor provided a peripheral blood sample, and peripheral blood mononuclear cells were used for TCR beta sequencing. The Qiagen DNeasy Blood Extraction Kit was used to extract genomic DNA from the blood cell samples. For this clone: Its cognate antigen has yet to be identified. Per-base qualities were not stored, and no clone one base away is much larger.

The study at large found these results: When HLA alleles, especially DR and DQ, strongly co-occurred, TCR associations were difficult to assign to individual alleles. Correlated functional status among segregating V segments might be attributable to linkage disequilibrium, but an unknown experimental factor could not be ruled out. According to a later genetic analysis, donors in an Asian-associated ancestry cluster had fewer N-insertions in productive TCRs than the approximately 690-donor mean. Because HLA typing was unavailable for some donors at each locus, only the typed subset was used in association tests. Most TCR sequences were observed very rarely across donors, whereas some public TCRs were present in many individuals. A later analysis associated about 17,000 TCR beta sequences with specific HLA alleles at a false discovery rate of 0.05. Broadly in line with IMGT annotations, most TCR beta V segments showed up in productive rearrangements about 87% or about 30% of the time in an earlier analysis of around 600 of the donors. In a later analysis, HLA-associated TCR beta chains were found to be more clonally expanded and to have lower generation probabilities than equally common non-associated chains. V-gene and J-gene trimming of TCR beta chains was associated with a missense DCLRE1C variant in a later genetic analysis, and the association was replicated in an independent cohort. In vitro tests confirmed that a few of the cytomegalovirus-associated TCR beta chains recognize cytomegalovirus antigens. According to the authors, the approach could potentially be generalized to other disease states and immunological phenotypes. Approximately 16 rarely observed V segments, including chromosome 9 orphons, were excluded from the earlier analysis of approximately 600 of the donors because counts were too low. A later analysis reported that several top co-occurrence clusters appeared linked to parvovirus B19, influenza, CMV and Epstein-Barr virus. The classifier was reported to diagnose cytomegalovirus status with high specificity and sensitivity in both the original cohort and the validation cohort. A later analysis found that TCR association rates varied across HLA loci, with DRB1 alleles showing the most associated TCRs and HLA-C alleles the fewest. In this cohort, only TCR beta chains were sequenced, and detectable features were limited by the absence of alpha or paired-chain data. Immune exposure information for the cohort was limited to CMV serostatus. The sequencing pipeline was judged likely to have produced a cluster of highly shared sequence variants as a technical artifact. A total of 150 or so TCR beta chains were listed by the study as associated with cytomegalovirus. A further reported finding was that TCR beta sequences accurately predicted the HLA-A and HLA-B alleles for most subjects in the first cohort. Presence/absence analyses assumed roughly uniform sequencing depth across donors, an assumption that may not hold. In a later analysis, most CMV-associated TCR beta chains were found to appear HLA-restricted, with HLA associations seemingly driven largely by CMV exposure.

Sequencing was carried out using PBMCs. The clonotype comes from a man between 18 and 35 years old in good health and CMV-seronegative.

At the DNA level, the sequence is TGTGCCAGCAGTTACCCTCAGTCGGGGGGCACAGATACGCAGTATTTT. This gives the protein CASSYPQSGGTDTQYF. The rearranged chain carries TRBV6-5 and TRBJ2-3, and perhaps TRBD2 as D gene, on 6 matching bases. Based on the germline V gene, the CDR1 and CDR2 sequences are MNHEY and SVGAGI. V loses 2 bases of germline sequence and J loses 1 base, and the interval between the two ends is 13 bases. The CDR3 measures 16 amino acids from cysteine to phenylalanine. The DNA shown is the 48-base CDR3, in frame from base 1.